This T cell receptor (beta chain) emerged from a study of control samples from healthy donors and cancer patients. The germline V gene has CDR1 SGHRS and CDR2 YFSETQ. Trimming took off 0 bases at V and 4 bases at J, with 14 bases between the two ends. This CDR3 comprises 15 residues. Profiling relied on immunoSEQ multiplex PCR, and the TCRdb table lists in-frame clones only, not all of them. This sample has some 140,000 clones, with around nine tenths found just once. The sequence came from a woman in her twenties or thirties in good health. V is TRBV5-1 and J is TRBJ2-7; D is perhaps TRBD2 (5 bases). The sequencing sample was made of blood. The DNA for the CDR3 is TGCGCCAGCAGCTTGGCCTTGGAGGTCGGGTACGAGCAGTACTTC. This sequence encodes CASSLALEVGYEQYF.